The next 20 T cell receptor beta chains were all read from a single sample in a study of cytotoxic CD8 clonotypes in ibrutinib-treated CLL. Profiling relied on immunoSEQ multiplex PCR, and the TCRdb table lists in-frame clones only, not all of them. The sample gives 160,000 or so clones, roughly 90% of which show up once; approximately 3% is in the top ten. The specimen was PBMCs, collected at disease progression, from a patient treated with ibrutinib. The origin of the receptors is a human donor with chronic lymphocytic leukemia.

A single count supports this clone. The J gene is TRBJ2-7, the V gene TRBV29-1, with TRBD1 identical over 8 bases. V lost 7 bases, J lost 5 bases, and 7 bases stayed unmatched. The germline V gene has CDR1 SQVTM and CDR2 ANQGSEA. This CDR3 is built from 12 residues. The CDR3 spells CSADRGSDEQYF. In nucleotides, the CDR3 is TGCAGCGCAGACAGGGGATCAGACGAGCAGTACTTC.

This chain joins TRBV4-2 and TRBJ2-1, with 8 nucleotides matching TRBD2. The germline gives CDR1 LGHNA, CDR2 YNFKEQ. The CDR3 consists of 16 residues. V lost 4 bases, J lost 3 bases, and 8 bases stayed unmatched. This chain's CDR3 is CASSRWAGGNYNEQFF. CDR3 sequence (DNA): TGTGCCAGCAGCCGGTGGGCGGGGGGAAACTACAATGAGCAGTTCTTC.

The V and J genes are TRBV7-9 and TRBJ1-1; the D is unclear. V was pared by 3 bases and J by 1 base, with 9 bases between. The CDR3 is made up of 14 amino acids. Per germline, CDR1 SEHNR and CDR2 FQNEAQ (reference sequence). For the CDR3, the DNA is TGTGCCAGCAGCTTCGCTCATGAGAACACTGAAGCTTTCTTT. Its translation: CASSFAHENTEAFF.

This clone was seen once. The CDR3 sequence: CASSLTAGTGGVKLFF. For the CDR3, the DNA is TGTGCCAGCAGCTTAACGGCCGGGACAGGTGGGGTAAAACTGTTTTTT. V gene TRBV7-8 combines with J gene TRBJ1-4; 8 bases are a match to TRBD1. J gave up 10 bases and V 2 bases, and 12 bases lay outside the gene matches. The length of the CDR3 is 16 residues. Germline values: CDR1 SGHVS, CDR2 FQNEAQ.

J is TRBJ2-2 and V is TRBV11-2, with D perhaps TRBD2 (6 bases). Germline V gene data show CDR1 as SGHAT and CDR2 as FQNNGV. There are 13 residues in the CDR3. Trimming took 4 bases from V and 6 from J, leaving 9 bases between them. The CDR3 loop reads CASSSGEPGELFF. CDR3 sequence (DNA): TGTGCCAGCAGCTCGGGGGAACCCGGGGAGCTGTTTTTT.

This chain uses TRBV5-1 with TRBJ2-5, with TRBD1 as a possible D gene (5 bases). CDR1 and CDR2 (germline): SGHRS, YFSETQ. The V end was cut by 2 bases, the J end by 4 bases, with 18 bases between. This CDR3 contains 16 residues. The CDR3 loop reads CASSLLGRYSGETQYF. The CDR3, as DNA: TGCGCCAGCAGCTTACTGGGGCGGTATTCAGGAGAGACCCAGTACTTC.

The chain couples TRBV7-2 to TRBJ1-5, with D possibly matching TRBD1 (5 bases). The CDR3 runs 13 residues. The V and J ends lost 5 bases and 6 bases respectively, with 11 bases between them. Germline V gene lookup returns CDR1 SGHTA and CDR2 FQGNSA. CDR3: CASSPRVTQPQHF. The CDR3 DNA reads TGTGCCAGCAGCCCCAGGGTCACTCAGCCCCAGCATTTT.

This chain links TRBV5-6 with TRBJ2-2, with 9 bases aligning to TRBD1. The V gene end was trimmed by 2 bases and the J gene end by 4 bases; junction bases not matched to a gene: 6. Germline V gene data show CDR1 as SGHDT and CDR2 as YYEEEE. The CDR3 runs to 16 residues. For the CDR3, the DNA is TGTGCCAGCAGCTTTGGTACAGGGGGCCTCACCGGGGAGCTGTTTTTT. It yields the protein CASSFGTGGLTGELFF.

This clone was detected once. The chain carries TRBV2 and TRBJ2-1; the match to TRBD1 covers 9 bases. The CDR3 sequence is 16 residues long. The junction had 6 bases not matched to a gene; V was cut back by 5 bases and J by 1 base. Germline V gene lookup returns CDR1 SNHLY and CDR2 FYNNEI. The CDR3, as DNA: TGTGCCAGCAGTCAGGACAGGGGTGGTTCCTACAATGAGCAGTTCTTC. It encodes CASSQDRGGSYNEQFF.

The CDR3, as DNA: TGTGCCAGCAGCTTAGTTGACAGGGGCTACGAGCAGTACTTC. Protein product: CASSLVDRGYEQYF. This chain connects TRBV7-8 to TRBJ2-7; 8 bases line up with TRBD1. The J segment lost 3 bases and the V segment lost 1 base, leaving 2 bases of the junction unmatched. The CDR3 spans 14 residues. In germline, CDR1 is SGHVS, CDR2 FQNEAQ. Full variable domain (rest looked up from reference TRBV7-8 and TRBJ2-7): GAGVSQSPRYKVAKRGQDVALRCDPISGHVSLFWYQQALGQGPEFLTYFQNEAQLDKSGLPSDRFFAERPEGSVSTLKIQRTQQEDSAVYLCASSLVDRGYEQYFGPGTRLTVT.

CDR3 in amino acids: CSVAGIGRTEAFF. The DNA for the CDR3 is TGCAGCGTTGCAGGGATTGGACGCACTGAAGCTTTCTTT. The chain uses TRBV29-1 and TRBJ1-1, with a possible D match to TRBD1 (5 bases). The CDR3 extends over 13 amino acids. The V gene lost 4 bases and the J gene lost 4 bases, with 13 bases spanning the gap. Germline V gene sequence: CDR1 SQVTM, CDR2 ANQGSEA. The entire variable domain, with the rest obtained from reference TRBV29-1 and TRBJ1-1, is as follows: SAVISQKPSRDICQRGTSLTIQCQVDSQVTMMFWYRQQPGQSLTLIATANQGSEATYESGFVIDKFPISRPNLTFSTLTVSNMSPEDSSIYLCSVAGIGRTEAFFGQGTRLTVV.

This clone was detected once. Written as DNA, the CDR3 is TGCAGTGCGGGGGGTCGGCTTACGCAGTATTTT. Encoded protein: CSAGGRLTQYF. The J gene is TRBJ2-3, the V gene TRBV20-1; D might be TRBD2 (6 bases). The ends were cut back, 6 bases at V and 8 bases at J, with 12 bases in the middle. Germline assignment: CDR1 DFQATT and CDR2 SNEGSKA (reference sequence). The CDR3 runs 11 residues.

The chain couples TRBV6-5 to TRBJ2-7; possible D gene TRBD2, 6 bases. The CDR3 is 15 residues long. With 2 bases removed from V and 2 bases from J, the gap between germline ends came to 13 bases. In germline, CDR1 is MNHEY, CDR2 SVGAGI. The DNA for the CDR3 is TGTGCCAGCAGTTACGGGGGGAGTGGTACCTACGAGCAGTACTTC. It yields the protein CASSYGGSGTYEQYF.

V usage is TRBV27 and J usage is TRBJ1-5; 7 positions agree with TRBD1. This CDR3 comprises 14 residues. With 8 bases clipped from V and 10 bases from J, the junction kept 14 bases outside the gene matches. Per germline, CDR1 MNHEY and CDR2 SMNVEV (reference sequence). The chain's CDR3 is CASGRQGQVGPQHF. The CDR3 nucleotides are TGTGCCAGCGGGAGACAGGGCCAAGTAGGCCCCCAGCATTTT.

The genes are TRBV28 and TRBJ2-2; TRBD2 matches 16 bases. CDR3 length equals 19 residues. Germline CDR1 reads MDHEN; CDR2 reads SYDVKM. Trimming at V came to 4 bases and at J to 4 bases, leaving 9 bases not matched to a gene. CDR3 sequence reads: CASSSAPGLAGGGTGELFF. DNA of the CDR3: TGTGCCAGCAGTTCCGCTCCGGGACTAGCGGGAGGGGGCACCGGGGAGCTGTTTTTT.

J is TRBJ2-7 and V is TRBV6-5; the D gene is possibly TRBD2 (6 bases). CDR3 size: 13 residues. V was shortened by 5 bases and J by 5 bases, with 13 bases between the two germline ends. Germline CDR1 MNHEY, CDR2 SVGAGI. The CDR3 DNA is TGTGCCAGCAGTGAGACTAGGGCCAACGAGCAGTACTTC. Encoded protein: CASSETRANEQYF.

The chain employs TRBV5-1 and TRBJ2-3; 8 nucleotides match TRBD2. After removal of 0 bases from V and 2 bases from J, the junction contained 5 bases not matched to a gene. There are 16 residues in the CDR3. From germline, CDR1 is SGHRS and CDR2 YFSETQ. CDR3 sequence (DNA): TGCGCCAGCAGCTTGGATTACGGGAGGGTCACAGATACGCAGTATTTT. Its translation is CASSLDYGRVTDTQYF.

This chain links TRBV7-2 with TRBJ1-3; no reliable D call. CDR3 length: 12 amino acids. Germline V CDR1 and CDR2: SGHTA, FQGNSA. Deletions cut 3 bases from V and 4 bases from J, with 4 bases between. The CDR3 nucleotides are TGTGCCAGCAGCTTCCCCGGAAACACCATATATTTT. It codes for CASSFPGNTIYF.

CDR3 nucleotides: TGTGCCAGCAGTTACTCGTCCGCCAGCTCCTACGAGCAGTACTTC. Its translation is CASSYSSASSYEQYF. The chain has TRBV6-5 and TRBJ2-7, with D uncertain. Per the germline V gene, CDR1 is MNHEY and CDR2 is SVGAGI. Trimming removed 0 bases at V and 0 bases at J, with 9 bases between. The CDR3 covers 15 residues.

The chain joins TRBV27 to TRBJ1-5, with 7 positions matching TRBD1. Germline CDR1 is MNHEY and CDR2 is SMNVEV (reference sequence). After removal of 8 bases from V and 5 bases from J, the junction contained 15 bases not matched to a gene. The CDR3 length is 16 residues. The CDR3 reads CASRPTQTGRDQPQHF. The CDR3, as DNA: TGTGCCAGCCGACCAACTCAGACAGGGAGGGATCAGCCCCAGCATTTT.